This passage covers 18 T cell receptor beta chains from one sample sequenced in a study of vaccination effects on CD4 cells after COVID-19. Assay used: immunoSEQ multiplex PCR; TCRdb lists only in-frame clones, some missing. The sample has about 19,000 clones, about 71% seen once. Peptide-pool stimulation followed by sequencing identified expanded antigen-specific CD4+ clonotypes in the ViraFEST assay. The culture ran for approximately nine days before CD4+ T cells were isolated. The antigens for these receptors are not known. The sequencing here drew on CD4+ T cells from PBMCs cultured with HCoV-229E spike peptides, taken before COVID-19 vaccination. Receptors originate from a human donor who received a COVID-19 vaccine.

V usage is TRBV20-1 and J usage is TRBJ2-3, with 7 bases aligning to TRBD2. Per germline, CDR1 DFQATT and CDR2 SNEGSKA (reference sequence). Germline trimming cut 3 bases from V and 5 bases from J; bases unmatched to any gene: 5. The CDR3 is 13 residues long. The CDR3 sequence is CSASGGGVDTQYF. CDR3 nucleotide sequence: TGCAGTGCTAGTGGGGGGGGTGTAGATACGCAGTATTTT.

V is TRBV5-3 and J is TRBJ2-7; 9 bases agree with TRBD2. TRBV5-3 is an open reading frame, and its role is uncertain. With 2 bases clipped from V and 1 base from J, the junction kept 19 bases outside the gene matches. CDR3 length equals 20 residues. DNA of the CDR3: TGTGCCAGAAGCTTTGATTATCCCCAGCTAGCGGGGCCTCTTTCCTACGAGCAGTACTTC. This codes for CARSFDYPQLAGPLSYEQYF.

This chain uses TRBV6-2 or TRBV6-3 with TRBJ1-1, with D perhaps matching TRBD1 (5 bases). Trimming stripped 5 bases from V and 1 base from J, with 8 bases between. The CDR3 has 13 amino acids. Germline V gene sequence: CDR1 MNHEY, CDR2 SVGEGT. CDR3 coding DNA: TGTGCCAGCAGTAATACAGGGAACACTGAAGCTTTCTTT. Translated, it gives CASSNTGNTEAFF.

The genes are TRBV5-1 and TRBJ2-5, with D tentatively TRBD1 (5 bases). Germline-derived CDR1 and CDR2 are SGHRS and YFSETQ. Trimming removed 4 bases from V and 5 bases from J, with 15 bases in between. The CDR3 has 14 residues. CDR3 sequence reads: CASSPQGVGETQYF. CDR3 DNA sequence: TGCGCCAGCAGCCCCCAAGGGGTGGGGGAGACCCAGTACTTC.

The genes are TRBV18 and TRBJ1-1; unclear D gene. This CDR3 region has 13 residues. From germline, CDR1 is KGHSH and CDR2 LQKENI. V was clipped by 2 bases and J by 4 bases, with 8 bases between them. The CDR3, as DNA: TGTGCCAGCTCACCAGGGGAAGGCACTGAAGCTTTCTTT. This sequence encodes CASSPGEGTEAFF.

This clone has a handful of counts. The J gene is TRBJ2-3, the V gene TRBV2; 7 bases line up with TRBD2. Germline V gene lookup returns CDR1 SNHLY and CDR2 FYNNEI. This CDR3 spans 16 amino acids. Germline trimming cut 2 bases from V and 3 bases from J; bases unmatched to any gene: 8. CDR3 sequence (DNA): TGTGCCAGCAGTGAACGGGCCGGGGGGAGGACAGATACGCAGTATTTT. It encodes CASSERAGGRTDTQYF.

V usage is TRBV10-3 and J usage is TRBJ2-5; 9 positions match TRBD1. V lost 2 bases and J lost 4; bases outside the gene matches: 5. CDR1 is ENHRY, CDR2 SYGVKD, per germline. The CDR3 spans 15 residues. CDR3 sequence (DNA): TGTGCCATCAGTGAGCCGGGACAGGGTACAGAGACCCAGTACTTC. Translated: CAISEPGQGTETQYF.

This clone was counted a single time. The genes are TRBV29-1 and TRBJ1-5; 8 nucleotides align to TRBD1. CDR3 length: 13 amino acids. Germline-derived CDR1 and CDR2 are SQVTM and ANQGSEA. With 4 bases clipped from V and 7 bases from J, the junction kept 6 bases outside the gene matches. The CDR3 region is CSVVGSGGQPQHF. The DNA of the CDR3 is TGCAGCGTTGTAGGTTCAGGGGGCCAGCCCCAGCATTTT.

The CDR3 spells CASSFPRRSSYEQYF. The DNA for the CDR3 is TGTGCCAGCAGCTTCCCCAGGAGGAGCTCCTACGAGCAGTACTTC. This sequence joins TRBV11-2 and TRBJ2-7, with a possible D match to TRBD2 (5 bases). With 3 bases removed from V and 0 bases from J, the gap between germline ends came to 12 bases. The CDR3 totals 15 residues. The V gene's germline CDR1 is SGHAT and CDR2 FQNNGV.

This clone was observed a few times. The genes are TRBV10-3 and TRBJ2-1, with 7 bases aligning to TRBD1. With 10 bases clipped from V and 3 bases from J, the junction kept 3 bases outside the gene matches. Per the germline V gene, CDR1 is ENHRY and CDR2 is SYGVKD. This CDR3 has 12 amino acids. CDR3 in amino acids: CATWDSYNEQFF. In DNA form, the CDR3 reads TGTGCCACGTGGGACAGCTACAATGAGCAGTTCTTC.

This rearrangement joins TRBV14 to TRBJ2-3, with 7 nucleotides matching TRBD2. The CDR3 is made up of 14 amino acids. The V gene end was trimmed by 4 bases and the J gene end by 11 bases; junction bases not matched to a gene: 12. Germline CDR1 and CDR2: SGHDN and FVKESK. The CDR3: CASSPGLGGKVQYF. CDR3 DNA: TGTGCCAGCAGCCCCGGACTAGGAGGGAAAGTGCAGTATTTT.

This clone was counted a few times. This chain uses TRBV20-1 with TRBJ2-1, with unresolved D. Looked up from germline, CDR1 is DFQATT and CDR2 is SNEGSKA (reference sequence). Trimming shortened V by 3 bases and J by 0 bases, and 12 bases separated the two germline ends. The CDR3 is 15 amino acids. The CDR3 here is CSASRVQSSYNEQFF. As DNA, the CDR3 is TGCAGTGCTAGTCGGGTCCAGAGCTCCTACAATGAGCAGTTCTTC.

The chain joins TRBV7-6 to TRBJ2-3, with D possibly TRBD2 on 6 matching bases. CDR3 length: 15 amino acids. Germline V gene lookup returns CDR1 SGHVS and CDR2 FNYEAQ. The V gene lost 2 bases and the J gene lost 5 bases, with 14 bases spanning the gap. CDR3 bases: TGTGCCAGCAGCTTATATTCTAGCGTGAAAGATACGCAGTATTTT. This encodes CASSLYSSVKDTQYF.

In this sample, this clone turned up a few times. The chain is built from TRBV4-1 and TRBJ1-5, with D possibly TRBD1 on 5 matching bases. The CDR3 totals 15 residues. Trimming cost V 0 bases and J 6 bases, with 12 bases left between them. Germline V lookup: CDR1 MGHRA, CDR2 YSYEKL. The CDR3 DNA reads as TGCGCCAGCAGCCAAGATGTTGGCGGGGGTCAGCCCCAGCATTTT. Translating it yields CASSQDVGGGQPQHF.

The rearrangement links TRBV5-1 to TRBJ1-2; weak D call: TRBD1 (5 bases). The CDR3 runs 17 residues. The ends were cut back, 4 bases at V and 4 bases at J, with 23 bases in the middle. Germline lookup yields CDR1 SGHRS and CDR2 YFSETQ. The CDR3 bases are TGCGCCAGCAGCCCGGGGGTTTGGGAGCGCGAAAGCTATGGCTACACCTTC. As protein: CASSPGVWERESYGYTF. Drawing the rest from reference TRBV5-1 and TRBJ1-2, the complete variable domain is KAGVTQTPRYLIKTRGQQVTLSCSPISGHRSVSWYQQTPGQGLQFLFEYFSETQRNKGNFPGRFSGRQFSNSRSEMNVSTLELGDSALYLCASSPGVWERESYGYTFGSGTRLTVV.

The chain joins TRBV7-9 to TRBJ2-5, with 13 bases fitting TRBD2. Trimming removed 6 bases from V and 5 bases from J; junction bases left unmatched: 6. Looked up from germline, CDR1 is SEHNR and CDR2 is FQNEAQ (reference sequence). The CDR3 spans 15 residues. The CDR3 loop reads CASRRLAGGGETQYF. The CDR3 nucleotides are TGTGCCAGCAGGAGACTAGCGGGAGGAGGGGAGACCCAGTACTTC.

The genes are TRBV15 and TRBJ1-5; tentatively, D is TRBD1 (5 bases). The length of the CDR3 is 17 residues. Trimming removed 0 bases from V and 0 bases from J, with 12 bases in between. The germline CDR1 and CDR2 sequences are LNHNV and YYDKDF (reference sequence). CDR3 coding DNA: TGTGCCACCAGCAGAGAGTCGGCAGGGCATAGCAATCAGCCCCAGCATTTT. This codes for CATSRESAGHSNQPQHF. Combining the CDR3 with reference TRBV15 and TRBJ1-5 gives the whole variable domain DAMVIQNPRYQVTQFGKPVTLSCSQTLNHNVMYWYQQKSSQAPKLLFHYYDKDFNNEADTPDNFQSRRPNTSFCFLDIRSPGLGDTAMYLCATSRESAGHSNQPQHFGDGTRLSIL.

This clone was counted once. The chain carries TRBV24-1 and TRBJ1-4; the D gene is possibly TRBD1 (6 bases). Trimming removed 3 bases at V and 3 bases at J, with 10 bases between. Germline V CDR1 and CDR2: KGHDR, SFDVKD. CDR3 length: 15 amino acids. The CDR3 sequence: CATSDIGGPNEKLFF. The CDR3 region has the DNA TGTGCCACCAGTGATATCGGGGGCCCTAATGAAAAACTGTTTTTT.